This T cell receptor (beta chain) was recovered during a study of control samples from healthy donors and cancer patients. Sequencing was performed with immunoSEQ multiplex PCR; in TCRdb, only in-frame clones are kept and a portion is missing. Of about 180,000 clones listed, roughly 90% were seen once; the top ten hold approximately 1.5%. Germline V gene data show CDR1 as MNHNY and CDR2 as SVGAGI (reference sequence). The CDR3 loop spans 12 amino acids. Regarding this clone: An end of the junction does not agree with germline; a read error may underlie this.

The receptor comes from a woman aged 45-59 years in good health. Sequencing used blood. The chain carries TRBV6-6 and TRBJ1-4; D uncertain. The CDR3 region has the DNA TGTGCCAACAGTCACCGGACCCACGAACTGTTTTTT. This sequence encodes CANSHRTHELFF.